Described below is a single TCR beta chain sequence and its context. This specimen comes from a study of cytomegalovirus exposure and HLA in healthy donors. With 60 Vbeta and 13 Jbeta primers, the PCR was carried out. Some clones are missing from TCRdb's copy, which holds only in-frame ones; the method was immunoSEQ multiplex PCR. Of fewer than 200,000 clones in the sample, about 79% were seen once. With 3 bases removed from V and 4 bases from J, the gap between germline ends came to 16 bases. This CDR3 spans 15 amino acids. Germline V gene data show CDR1 as SGHNT and CDR2 as YYREEE (reference sequence).

The TCR originated in a female donor in good health and CMV-seronegative. The chain has TRBV5-4 and TRBJ2-5, with a tentative D call TRBD2 (5 bases). Sequencing used PBMCs. CDR3 coding DNA: TGTGCCAGCAGCTCCGGGGTGGGCTCACGAGAGACCCAGTACTTC. Encoded protein: CASSSGVGSRETQYF.